This section outlines one TCR beta chain sequence together with its context. Its cognate antigen has yet to be identified. No base-level quality is on record; no much larger clone is a single base apart. The same CDR3 also results from other DNA sequences found in this sample. Including the terminal cysteine and phenylalanine, the CDR3 comprises 15 residues. Left in the record is the CDR3 DNA by itself, 45 bases read in frame from the first base. Taken from the germline V gene, the CDR1 and CDR2 loops are SGDLS and YYNGEE. Cut back by 0 bases and 6 bases, the V and J ends lie 13 bases apart. These data come from a study of cytomegalovirus exposure and HLA in healthy donors (dated by TCRdb to the late 2010s). For context, the study as a whole: According to an earlier analysis of a few hundred of the donors, some 180 million T cells yielded roughly 110 million unique TCR beta sequences and approximately 300 Gb of sequence data. About 300 gigabases of sequencing data and 70 million to 100 million unique TCR sequences were included in an early release covering roughly 600 HLA-typed donors. The study aimed to test whether signatures of past pathogen exposure could be identified by cataloging public T cell receptors. Across around 400 genotyped donors of the cohort, an average of about 240,000 unique TCR beta nucleotide sequences per donor were sequenced, and approximately 17% of those sequences were non-productive. Using immunosequencing, the study profiled T cell repertoires from some 670 subjects and related those repertoires to cytomegalovirus serostatus. To study patterns of TCR occurrence, a later analysis re-analyzed previously published TCR beta repertoires from around 660 donors and added high-resolution HLA genotyping. Class I and class II HLA loci were covered by the typing at four-digit resolution. The genetic ancestry cluster associated with self-reported Caucasian donors included roughly 84% of the 398 genotyped donors. In a later genetic analysis, genome-wide SNP genotypes for about 55% of the 666 donors were used, and that subset was treated as a discovery cohort. High-throughput TCR immunosequencing, statistical association of individual TCRs with disease status, and machine learning were combined to predict cytomegalovirus infection status. Besides the first cohort of more than 650 subjects, a separate validation cohort made up of 120 or so different subjects was used. All discovery cohort repertoires had been generated on a single sequencing platform. The number of typed donors differed by locus: about 620-640 for A, B, C, DRB1 and DQB1; approximately 520 for DQA1; around 580 for DPA1; and around 490 for DPB1. Because of strong linkage in the cohort, four to six DR-DQ haplotypes were treated as single units for association and clustering. Donor age, sex, ethnicity and CMV serostatus were compiled together with the repertoire data. In the later analysis, no new phenotypic data were used to find candidate immune exposures; instead, reliance was placed on TCR beta sequences and their occurrence across donors. In an earlier analysis of 550 to 700 of the donors, high-throughput TCR beta sequencing was used to judge whether each TCR beta V gene segment behaved as functional or pseudogenic.

The study at large found these results: Assigning TCR associations to individual alleles was difficult when HLA alleles, especially DR and DQ, strongly co-occurred. In a later genetic analysis, fewer N-insertions in productive TCRs were reported among donors in an Asian-associated ancestry cluster than the roughly 710-donor mean. In both the original and validation cohorts, the classifier was reported to diagnose cytomegalovirus status with high specificity and sensitivity. A cluster of highly shared sequence variants was judged likely to be a technical artifact of the sequencing pipeline. A later genetic analysis associated a missense DCLRE1C variant with V-gene and J-gene trimming of TCR beta chains, and an independent cohort replicated the association. The 87-base-pair reads could not distinguish some IMGT-functional V segments, including TRBV6-2 and TRBV6-3, so those segments were excluded. In the study, approximately 160 TCR beta chains were listed as associated with cytomegalovirus. Some 15 rarely observed V segments, including chromosome 9 orphons, were excluded from the earlier analysis of a few hundred of the donors because counts were too low. In vitro tests confirmed that three of the cytomegalovirus-associated TCR beta chains recognize cytomegalovirus antigens. It was suggested by the authors that the approach could potentially be generalized to other disease states and immunological phenotypes. A further reported finding was that TCR beta sequences accurately predicted the HLA-A and HLA-B alleles for most subjects in the first cohort. For the cohort, immune exposure information was limited to CMV serostatus. Compared with equally common non-associated chains, HLA-associated TCR beta chains in a later analysis were more clonally expanded and had lower generation probabilities. Most CMV-associated TCR beta chains appeared to be HLA-restricted in a later analysis, and the HLA associations seemed to be driven largely by CMV exposure. Several of the top co-occurrence clusters appeared to be linked to parvovirus B19, influenza, CMV and Epstein-Barr virus, according to a later analysis. Only TCR beta chains were sequenced in this cohort, and the absence of alpha or paired-chain data limited detectable features. In an earlier analysis of about 600 of the donors, most TCR beta V segments appeared in productive rearrangements about 87% or about 30% of the time, broadly matching IMGT annotations. Linkage disequilibrium might explain the correlated functional status among segregating V segments, but an unknown experimental factor could not be excluded. Most TCR sequences were observed very rarely across donors, whereas some public TCRs were present in many individuals. At a false discovery rate of 0.05, a later analysis linked about 16,000 TCR beta sequences to specific HLA alleles. In a later analysis, the rate of TCR association differed among HLA loci, with DRB1 alleles having the most associated TCRs and HLA-C alleles having the fewest. Because HLA typing was missing for some donors at each locus, association tests included only the typed subset. Roughly uniform sequencing depth across donors was assumed in presence/absence analyses, although this assumption may not hold.

Library preparation used the immunoSEQ multiplex PCR assay. For the multiplex PCR, a mixture combining 60 forward primers for TCR Vbeta segments and 13 reverse primers for TCR Jbeta segments was used. The CDR3 region of rearranged TCR beta genes was amplified from genomic DNA by a multiplex PCR assay. The amplified TCR beta libraries were sequenced on the Illumina HiSeq System as 87-base-pair reads. From the authors' description of their analysis: In a later analysis, roughly 80 million unique TCR beta chains were counted across the roughly 610 repertoires, and about 9.9 million of these chains were shared by at least two donors. A nearest-neighbor algorithm error-corrected the raw reads and collapsed the reads into unique sequences, merging closely related sequences to remove PCR and sequencing errors. CDR3 sequences were aligned to IMGT reference sequences to assign V, D and J gene segments. For a sequence to be retained, a match of at least six nucleotides was required to both a V gene segment and a J gene segment. Rearrangements were classified as productive when the CDR3 lacked stop codons and remained in frame with V and J, and all other rearrangements were classified as non-productive. CDR3 was defined by IMGT convention, running from the second conserved V-encoded cysteine to the conserved J-encoded phenylalanine. In an earlier analysis of around 600 of the donors, sequences lacking an unambiguous match to a single V gene segment were excluded. An earlier analysis of 550 to 650 of the donors classified V segments as functional when productive rearrangements were above 56.7% and as segregating when the standard deviation between donors was above 5%. A statistical classification framework was built to diagnose cytomegalovirus status from the catalog of TCR beta chain sequences. In a later analysis, V and J genes were assigned by comparing TCR nucleotide sequences against IMGT/GENE-DB human TR gene sequences. In a later analysis, CDR3 sequences and most-parsimonious VDJ recombination scenarios were assigned using the TCRdist pipeline. A later analysis defined each TCR beta chain by its CDR3 amino acid sequence plus V-gene family, and excluded reads lacking a unique V-gene family. In a later analysis, 550 to 650 highly shared, low-generation-probability nucleotide sequences were removed to address suspected cross-contamination and a sequencing artifact. In a later analysis, a clonal expansion index for each public chain was calculated from normalized within-repertoire ranks of inferred template counts. Generation probabilities in a later analysis came from a VDJ recombination model fitted to out-of-frame rearrangements, and those results were checked against IGoR. In a later analysis, hypergeometric tests were used to score TCR-TCR, TCR-HLA and TCR-CMV co-occurrence, with a repertoire-size bias correction applied to TCR pairs. A later analysis estimated false discovery rates by permuting HLA or CMV assignments 20 times. A later analysis grouped co-occurring TCRs with DBSCAN, adding TCRdist sequence similarity when clustering within HLA-allele-positive subsets. Co-occurrence clustering excluded repertoires with fewer than 30,000 or more than 120,000 public chains, plus five with anomalous nucleotide sharing. TCRdb retrieved this table from immuneACCESS and kept in-frame rearrangements only. Not all clones are present; in checked studies, unresolved V genes account for under half, and no reason is known for the remainder. That table furnishes V, J and clone size, whereas the DNA furnished D and trimming. The sample table lists about 98,000 clones, around 72% of them with a count of one. The ten largest clones represent roughly 1.8% of the sample.

The cohort comprised fewer than 700 healthy bone marrow donors. All cohort members were sampled while nominally healthy, although unrecorded immune exposures were likely present. The donor tested CMV seronegative, placing the donor among the 352 seronegative members of the cohort. A peripheral blood sample was provided by each donor, and peripheral blood mononuclear cells were used for TCR beta sequencing. The Qiagen DNeasy Blood Extraction Kit was used to extract genomic DNA from the blood cell samples. The rearranged segments are TRBV9 and TRBJ2-1; TRBD1 might be the D gene, on 6 matching bases. This clonotype was obtained from a male donor in good health and CMV-seronegative. The specimen sequenced was PBMCs. For the CDR3, the sequence is CASSVATLGANEQFF. The nucleotide sequence is TGTGCCAGCAGCGTAGCTACCCTGGGGGCCAATGAGCAGTTCTTC.